The 19 T cell receptor beta chains in this list originate from one sample, sequenced in a study of T cell responses to AZD1222 COVID-19 vaccine. This table comes from immunoSEQ multiplex PCR, and its TCRdb copy is limited to in-frame clones, with some not included. This sample has about 140,000 clones, with about 89% found just once. Sequenced here: peripheral blood, sampled on day 0 of AZD1222 vaccination. Receptors originate from an adult in good health.

In its sample, this clone was seen once. V usage is TRBV19 and J usage is TRBJ1-5; weak D call: TRBD1 (6 bases). The CDR3 covers 13 residues. Germline loops: CDR1 LNHDA, CDR2 SQIVND (reference sequence). V shed 5 bases and J shed 7 bases, with 12 bases lying between them. The CDR3 sequence is CASSLQGNQPQHF. CDR3 coding DNA: TGTGCCAGTAGTCTACAGGGAAACCAGCCCCAGCATTTT.

V is TRBV28 and J is TRBJ1-3; D might be TRBD1 (5 bases). Trimming shortened V by 6 bases and J by 0 bases, and 15 bases separated the two germline ends. This CDR3 spans 16 amino acids. The germline V gene encodes CDR1 MDHEN and CDR2 SYDVKM. The CDR3 region is CASSELGRNSGNTIYF. The CDR3, as DNA: TGTGCCAGCAGCGAGCTGGGACGCAACTCTGGAAACACCATATATTTT.

This clone came up a few times. The V and J genes are TRBV12-3 or TRBV12-4 and TRBJ2-1; 7 bases match TRBD1. The CDR3 is 13 residues long. The V gene end was trimmed by 6 bases and the J gene end by 6 bases; junction bases not matched to a gene: 5. The CDR3 DNA reads as TGTGCCAGCAGCCGGGGACAGAGCAATGAGCAGTTCTTC. Translated, it gives CASSRGQSNEQFF.

The genes are TRBV15 and TRBJ1-1; no clear D gene. Trimming removed 3 bases from V and 1 base from J, with 12 bases in between. Germline CDR1 is LNHNV and CDR2 is YYDKDF (reference sequence). There are 15 residues in the CDR3. CDR3 in amino acids: CATSSDTSKNTEAFF. In DNA, the CDR3 is TGTGCCACCAGCAGTGATACATCGAAGAACACTGAAGCTTTCTTT.

This clone was counted many times. The CDR3 loop reads CASTAWNEASSYNEQFF. CDR3 nucleotides: TGTGCCAGCACGGCTTGGAATGAGGCGAGCTCCTACAATGAGCAGTTCTTC. The chain recombines TRBV2 with TRBJ2-1; D is unclear. Trimming took off 7 bases at V and 0 bases at J, with 19 bases between the two ends. Germline V gene sequence: CDR1 SNHLY, CDR2 FYNNEI. CDR3 size: 17 residues.

The chain is built from TRBV27 and TRBJ1-1; tentatively, D is TRBD1 (6 bases). CDR3 size: 15 residues. Germline V gene sequence: CDR1 MNHEY, CDR2 SMNVEV (reference sequence). The V end lost 6 bases, the J end lost 0 bases, and 14 bases lay between the germline ends. CDR3 residues: CASSSGQGMNTEAFF. In DNA, the CDR3 is TGTGCCAGCAGCAGCGGGCAGGGGATGAACACTGAAGCTTTCTTT.

J is TRBJ2-4 and V is TRBV2; D might be TRBD1 or TRBD2, each matching 5 bases. V lost 4 bases and J 4 bases, leaving 20 bases between the germline ends. The CDR3 length is 17 residues. Germline CDR1 is SNHLY and CDR2 is FYNNEI. CDR3 in DNA: TGTGCCAGCAGTGCGGGTGCCGGGACGCCGGAAAAAAACATTCAGTACTTC. It specifies CASSAGAGTPEKNIQYF.

The chain couples TRBV29-1 to TRBJ1-3; TRBD1 might be the D (5 bases). V was trimmed by 7 bases and J by 6 bases, leaving 28 bases between them. Germline V lookup: CDR1 SQVTM, CDR2 ANQGSEA. CDR3 length: 17 amino acids. CDR3 protein: CSAAGLFGASRLNTIYF. CDR3 in DNA: TGCAGCGCCGCGGGACTTTTCGGGGCATCAAGGTTAAACACCATATATTTT.

The chain is built from TRBV12-3 or TRBV12-4 and TRBJ2-2; D ambiguous. V was cut by 5 bases and J by 4 bases, with 5 bases left in between. The CDR3 runs to 12 residues. The CDR3 protein is CASSPPTGELFF. The CDR3 nucleotides read TGTGCCAGCAGTCCGCCCACCGGGGAGCTGTTTTTT.

V and J are TRBV5-5 and TRBJ1-6, with TRBD1 identical over 7 bases. The CDR3 covers 19 residues. Trimming took 4 bases from V and 7 from J; bases not matched to a gene: 20. Germline CDR1 SGHKS, CDR2 YYEKEE (reference sequence). The CDR3 coding sequence is TGTGCCAGCAGCGATCGGACAGGCGCCTCAATATCTTTAAATTCACCCCTCCACTTT. Translated: CASSDRTGASISLNSPLHF.

This clone is a singleton in its sample. This chain connects TRBV4-1 to TRBJ2-1; D perhaps matches TRBD1 (6 bases). V was clipped by 2 bases and J by 7 bases, with 15 bases between them. The V gene's germline CDR1 is MGHRA and CDR2 YSYEKL. The CDR3 spans 15 residues. CDR3 in DNA: TGCGCCAGCAGCCAACAAGGCAGGGGACGAAATGAGCAGTTCTTC. Translation gives CASSQQGRGRNEQFF.

The V and J genes are TRBV5-1 and TRBJ1-2, with 7 bases identical to TRBD1. Germline CDR1 reads SGHRS; CDR2 reads YFSETQ. CDR3 length equals 14 residues. V lost 4 bases to trimming and J lost 6 bases; unmatched junction nucleotides: 9. For the CDR3, the DNA is TGCGCCAGCAGCGCCCAAACAGGGGTTAATGGCTACACCTTC. It encodes CASSAQTGVNGYTF.

V usage is TRBV4-2 and J usage is TRBJ1-1, with 8 positions matching TRBD1. This CDR3 has 16 residues. J was trimmed by 5 bases and V by 7 bases; bases with no gene match: 15. CDR1 and CDR2 (germline): LGHNA, YNFKEQ. As DNA, the CDR3 is TGTGCCAGCAAGCGAACACGAACGACAGGGGTTACTGAAGCTTTCTTT. Encoded protein: CASKRTRTTGVTEAFF.

The chain couples TRBV19 to TRBJ2-3; D is possibly TRBD2 (7 bases). The germline CDR1 and CDR2 sequences are LNHDA and SQIVND (reference sequence). V lost 2 bases to trimming and J lost 4 bases, with 13 bases between them. The CDR3 is 15 residues long. The CDR3 here is CASSISGGGPDTQYF. The CDR3 DNA reads as TGTGCCAGTAGTATAAGTGGGGGGGGCCCAGATACGCAGTATTTT.

The rearrangement links TRBV7-8 to TRBJ1-5; 10 bases map to TRBD1. CDR1 and CDR2 (germline): SGHVS, FQNEAQ. The CDR3 has 15 amino acids. V was pared by 6 bases and J by 2 bases, with 4 bases of the junction left unmatched. This CDR3 reads CASRQDRGGNQPQHF. The CDR3 DNA follows: TGTGCCAGCAGACAGGACAGGGGGGGCAATCAGCCCCAGCATTTT.

The CDR3 here is CASSADGLAGREQFF. The DNA for the CDR3 is TGTGCCAGCAGCGCTGACGGACTAGCGGGACGTGAGCAGTTCTTC. V and J are TRBV9 and TRBJ2-1; 12 bases are a match to TRBD2. This CDR3 spans 15 amino acids. Germline-derived CDR1 and CDR2 are SGDLS and YYNGEE. V shed 3 bases and J 9 bases; nucleotides not matched to a gene: 7.

V and J are TRBV30 and TRBJ1-4, with 8 bases that match TRBD1. V shed 5 bases, J shed 10 bases, and the junction held 15 bases outside the gene matches. This CDR3 spans 15 amino acids. CDR1 is GTSNPN and CDR2 is SVGIG in the germline V gene (reference sequence). The DNA of the CDR3 is TGTGCCTGGCGGCTACAGGGGGGTGGGCTAGGAAAACTGTTTTTT. It is translated as CAWRLQGGGLGKLFF.

The CDR3 region is CASCNRDREDEQYF. The CDR3 nucleotides are TGTGCCAGTTGTAACCGGGACAGGGAGGACGAGCAGTACTTC. The genes are TRBV19 and TRBJ2-7; 9 bases align to TRBD1. V dropped 8 bases and J dropped 5; count of bases not matched to a gene: 10. The CDR3 extends over 14 amino acids. CDR1 is LNHDA, CDR2 SQIVND, per germline (reference sequence).

The chain carries TRBV5-4 and TRBJ1-2, with 7 nucleotides matching TRBD1. With V trimmed by 7 bases and J by 2 bases, 2 bases remained unmatched. The CDR3 consists of 12 residues. Germline V gives CDR1 SGHNT, CDR2 YYREEE (reference sequence). The CDR3 DNA sequence: TGTGCCAGCCGACAGGGAAACTATGGCTACACCTTC. Translation gives CASRQGNYGYTF.